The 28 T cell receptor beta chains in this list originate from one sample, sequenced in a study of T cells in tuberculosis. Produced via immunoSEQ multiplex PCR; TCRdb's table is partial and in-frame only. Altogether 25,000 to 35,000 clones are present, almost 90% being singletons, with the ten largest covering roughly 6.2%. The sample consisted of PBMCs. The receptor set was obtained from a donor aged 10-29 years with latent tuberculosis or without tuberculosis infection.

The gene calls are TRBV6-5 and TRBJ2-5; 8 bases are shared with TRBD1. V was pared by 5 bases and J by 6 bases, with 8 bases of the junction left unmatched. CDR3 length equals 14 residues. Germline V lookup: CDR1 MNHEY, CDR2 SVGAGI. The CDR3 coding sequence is TGTGCCAGCAGTCACAGGGGGTCAGGAAAGACCCAGTACTTC. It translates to CASSHRGSGKTQYF.

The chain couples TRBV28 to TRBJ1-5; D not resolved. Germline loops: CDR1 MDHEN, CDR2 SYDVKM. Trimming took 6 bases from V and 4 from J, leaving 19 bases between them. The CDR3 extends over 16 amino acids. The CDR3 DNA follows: TGTGCCAGCAGAGACTCAGACGCGGTCGTTAATCAGCCCCAGCATTTT. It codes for CASRDSDAVVNQPQHF.

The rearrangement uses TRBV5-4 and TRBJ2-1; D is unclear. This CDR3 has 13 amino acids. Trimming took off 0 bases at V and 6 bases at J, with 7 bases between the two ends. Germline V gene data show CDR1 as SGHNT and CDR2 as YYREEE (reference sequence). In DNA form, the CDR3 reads TGTGCCAGCAGCTTGGTTTCAGGCAATGAGCAGTTCTTC. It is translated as CASSLVSGNEQFF.

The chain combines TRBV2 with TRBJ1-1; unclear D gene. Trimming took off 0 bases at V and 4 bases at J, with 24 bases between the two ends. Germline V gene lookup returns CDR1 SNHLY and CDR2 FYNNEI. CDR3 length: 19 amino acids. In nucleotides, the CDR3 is TGTGCCAGCAGTGAAGCGCTTGAGGGTAAGACAATCCACCGCACTGAAGCTTTCTTT. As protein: CASSEALEGKTIHRTEAFF.

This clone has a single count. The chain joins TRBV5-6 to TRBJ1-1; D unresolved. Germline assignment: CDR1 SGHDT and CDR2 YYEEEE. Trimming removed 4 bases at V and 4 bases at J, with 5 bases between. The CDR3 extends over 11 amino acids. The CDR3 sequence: CASSGGTEAFF. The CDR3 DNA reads TGTGCCAGCAGCGGAGGCACTGAAGCTTTCTTT. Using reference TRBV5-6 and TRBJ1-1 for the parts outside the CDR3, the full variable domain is DAGVTQSPTHLIKTRGQQVTLRCSPKSGHDTVSWYQQALGQGPQFIFQYYEEEERQRGNFPDRFSGHQFPNYSSELNVNALLLGDSALYLCASSGGTEAFFGQGTRLTVV.

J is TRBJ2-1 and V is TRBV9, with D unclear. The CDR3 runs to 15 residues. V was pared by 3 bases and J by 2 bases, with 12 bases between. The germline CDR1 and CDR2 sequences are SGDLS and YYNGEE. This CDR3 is CASSEVRAPYNEQFF. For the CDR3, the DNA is TGTGCCAGCAGCGAAGTCAGAGCGCCCTACAATGAGCAGTTCTTC.

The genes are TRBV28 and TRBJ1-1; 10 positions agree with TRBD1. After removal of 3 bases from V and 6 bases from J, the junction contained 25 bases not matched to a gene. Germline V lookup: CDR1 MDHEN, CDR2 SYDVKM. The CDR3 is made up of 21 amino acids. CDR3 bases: TGTGCCAGCAGTTTTACTTACGCGGAGGATTTTTTCGGACAGGGGGTCGCTGAAGCTTTCTTT. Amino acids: CASSFTYAEDFFGQGVAEAFF.

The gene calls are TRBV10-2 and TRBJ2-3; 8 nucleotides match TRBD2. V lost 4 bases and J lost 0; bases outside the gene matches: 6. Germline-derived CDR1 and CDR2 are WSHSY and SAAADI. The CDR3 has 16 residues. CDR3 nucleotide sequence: TGCGCCAGCAGTGTCCAGATAGCGGGGAGCACAGATACGCAGTATTTT. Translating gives CASSVQIAGSTDTQYF.

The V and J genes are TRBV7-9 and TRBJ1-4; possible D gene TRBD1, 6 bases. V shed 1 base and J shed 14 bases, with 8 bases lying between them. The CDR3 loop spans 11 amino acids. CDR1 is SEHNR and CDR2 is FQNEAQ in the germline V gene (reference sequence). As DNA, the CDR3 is TGTGCCAGCAGCTTAGACCAGGGGCTGTTTTTT. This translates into CASSLDQGLFF.

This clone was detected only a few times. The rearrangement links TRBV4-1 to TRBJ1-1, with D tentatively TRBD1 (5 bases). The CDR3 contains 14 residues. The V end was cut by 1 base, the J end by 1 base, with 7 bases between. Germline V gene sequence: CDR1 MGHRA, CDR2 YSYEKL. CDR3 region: CASSQGQKNTEAFF. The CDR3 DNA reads TGCGCCAGCAGCCAAGGACAGAAGAACACTGAAGCTTTCTTT.

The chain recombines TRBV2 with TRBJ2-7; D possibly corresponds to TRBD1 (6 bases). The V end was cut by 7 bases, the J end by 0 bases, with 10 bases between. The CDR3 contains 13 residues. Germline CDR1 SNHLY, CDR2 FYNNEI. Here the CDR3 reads CASTGQRSYEQYF. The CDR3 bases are TGTGCCAGCACTGGACAGCGCTCCTACGAGCAGTACTTC.

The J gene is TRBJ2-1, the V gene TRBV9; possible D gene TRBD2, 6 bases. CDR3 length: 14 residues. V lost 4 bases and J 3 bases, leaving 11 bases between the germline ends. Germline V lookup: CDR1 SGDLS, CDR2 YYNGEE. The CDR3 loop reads CASSQAGGYNEQFF. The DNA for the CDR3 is TGTGCCAGCAGCCAGGCCGGGGGCTACAATGAGCAGTTCTTC.

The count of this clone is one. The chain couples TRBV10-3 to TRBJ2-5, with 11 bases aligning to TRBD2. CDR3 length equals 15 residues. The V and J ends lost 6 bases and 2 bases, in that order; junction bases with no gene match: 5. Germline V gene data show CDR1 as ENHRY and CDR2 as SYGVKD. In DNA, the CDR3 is TGTGCCATCAGCAACCGACTAGCGGGGCAAGAGACCCAGTACTTC. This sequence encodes CAISNRLAGQETQYF.

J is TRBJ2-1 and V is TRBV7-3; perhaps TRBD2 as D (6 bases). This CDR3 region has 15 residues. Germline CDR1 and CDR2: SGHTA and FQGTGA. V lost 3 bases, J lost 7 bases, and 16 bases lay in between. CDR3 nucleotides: TGTGCCAGCAGCTTCGGACTCGCCGGGGGTAATGAGCAGTTCTTC. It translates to CASSFGLAGGNEQFF.

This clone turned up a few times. The DNA of the CDR3 is TGTGCCAGCAGCCCTTCCGTGGGACAGTTGGGTTCACCCCTCCACTTT. Protein sequence: CASSPSVGQLGSPLHF. The V gene is TRBV27, the J gene TRBJ1-6; 7 bases line up with TRBD1. The CDR3 spans 16 residues. The junction had 14 bases not matched to a gene; V was cut back by 6 bases and J by 9 bases. Germline values: CDR1 MNHEY, CDR2 SMNVEV (reference sequence).

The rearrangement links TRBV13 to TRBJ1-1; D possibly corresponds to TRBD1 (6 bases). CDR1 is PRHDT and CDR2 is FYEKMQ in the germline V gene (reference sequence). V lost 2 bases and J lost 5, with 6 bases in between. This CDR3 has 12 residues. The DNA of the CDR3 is TGTGCCAGCAGCTTAAGGGGGACTGAAGCTTTCTTT. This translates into CASSLRGTEAFF.

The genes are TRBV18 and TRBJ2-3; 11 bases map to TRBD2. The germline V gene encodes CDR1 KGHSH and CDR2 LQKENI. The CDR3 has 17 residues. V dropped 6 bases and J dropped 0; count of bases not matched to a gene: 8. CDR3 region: CASSGTSGTSSTDTQYF. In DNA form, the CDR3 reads TGTGCCAGCTCGGGGACTAGCGGAACCTCTAGCACAGATACGCAGTATTTT.

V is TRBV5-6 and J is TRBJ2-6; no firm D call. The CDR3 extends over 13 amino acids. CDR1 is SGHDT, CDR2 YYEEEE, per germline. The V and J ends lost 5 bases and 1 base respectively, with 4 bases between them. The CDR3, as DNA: TGTGCCAGCAGATTATCTGGGGCCAACGTCCTGACTTTC. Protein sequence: CASRLSGANVLTF.

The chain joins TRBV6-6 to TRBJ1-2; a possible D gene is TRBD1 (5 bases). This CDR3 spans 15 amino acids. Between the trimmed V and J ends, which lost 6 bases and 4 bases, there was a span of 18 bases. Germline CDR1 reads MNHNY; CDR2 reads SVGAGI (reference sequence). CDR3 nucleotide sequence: TGTGCCAGCAGCAGCCCCGGTCGACAGACCTATGGCTACACCTTC. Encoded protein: CASSSPGRQTYGYTF.

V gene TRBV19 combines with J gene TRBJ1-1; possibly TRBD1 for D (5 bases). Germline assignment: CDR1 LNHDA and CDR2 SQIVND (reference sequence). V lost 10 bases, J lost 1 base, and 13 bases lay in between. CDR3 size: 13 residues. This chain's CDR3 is CATMTAKNTEAFF. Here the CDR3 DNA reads TGTGCCACTATGACAGCCAAGAACACTGAAGCTTTCTTT.

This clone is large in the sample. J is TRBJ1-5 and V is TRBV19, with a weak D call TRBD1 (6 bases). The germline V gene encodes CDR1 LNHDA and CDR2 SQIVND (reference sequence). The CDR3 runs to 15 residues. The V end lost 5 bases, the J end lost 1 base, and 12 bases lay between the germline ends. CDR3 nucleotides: TGTGCCAGTAGTCCGTCAGGGACAAGCAATCAGCCCCAGCATTTT. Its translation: CASSPSGTSNQPQHF. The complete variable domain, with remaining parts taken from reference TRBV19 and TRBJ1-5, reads DGGITQSPKYLFRKEGQNVTLSCEQNLNHDAMYWYRQDPGQGLRLIYYSQIVNDFQKGDIAEGYSVSREKKESFPLTVTSAQKNPTAFYLCASSPSGTSNQPQHFGDGTRLSIL.

In nucleotides, the CDR3 is TGTGCCAGCTCACCTCAGGCAGGGACAGTCAATTCACCCCTCCACTTT. Protein product: CASSPQAGTVNSPLHF. The chain couples TRBV18 to TRBJ1-6, with 7 bases fitting TRBD1. The CDR3 consists of 16 residues. J was trimmed by 7 bases and V by 3 bases; bases with no gene match: 9. Per the germline V gene, CDR1 is KGHSH and CDR2 is LQKENI.

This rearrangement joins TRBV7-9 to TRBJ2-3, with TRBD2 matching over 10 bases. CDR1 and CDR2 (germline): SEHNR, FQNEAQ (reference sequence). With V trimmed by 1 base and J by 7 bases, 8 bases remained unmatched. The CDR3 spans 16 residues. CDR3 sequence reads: CASSLGASGGSYTQYF. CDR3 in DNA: TGTGCCAGCAGCTTAGGGGCTAGCGGGGGATCATATACGCAGTATTTT. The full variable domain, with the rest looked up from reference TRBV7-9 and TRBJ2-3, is DTGVSQNPRHKITKRGQNVTFRCDPISEHNRLYWYRQTLGQGPEFLTYFQNEAQLEKSRLLSDRFSAERPKGSFSTLEIQRTEQGDSAMYLCASSLGASGGSYTQYFGPGTRLTVL.

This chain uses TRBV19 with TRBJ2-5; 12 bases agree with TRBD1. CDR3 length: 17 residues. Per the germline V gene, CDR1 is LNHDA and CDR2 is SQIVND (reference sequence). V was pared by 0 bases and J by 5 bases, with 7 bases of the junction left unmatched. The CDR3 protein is CASSIEGTGGYSETQYF. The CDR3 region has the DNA TGTGCCAGTAGTATAGAGGGGACAGGGGGCTATAGTGAGACCCAGTACTTC.

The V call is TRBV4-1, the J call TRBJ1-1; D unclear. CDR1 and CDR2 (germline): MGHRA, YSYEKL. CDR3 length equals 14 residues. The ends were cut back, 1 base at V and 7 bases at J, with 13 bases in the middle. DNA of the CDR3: TGCGCCAGCAGCCAAGTACCTGCCACGGGTGAAGCTTTCTTT. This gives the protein CASSQVPATGEAFF.

Here the CDR3 DNA reads TGTGCCAGTAGTATAGGGGACAGATCTCAAGAGACCCAGTACTTC. Encoded protein: CASSIGDRSQETQYF. The chain combines TRBV19 with TRBJ2-5; 7 bases match TRBD1. V gave up 1 base and J gave up 2 bases; unmatched junction bases: 4. The CDR3 covers 15 residues. Germline CDR1 LNHDA, CDR2 SQIVND (reference sequence).

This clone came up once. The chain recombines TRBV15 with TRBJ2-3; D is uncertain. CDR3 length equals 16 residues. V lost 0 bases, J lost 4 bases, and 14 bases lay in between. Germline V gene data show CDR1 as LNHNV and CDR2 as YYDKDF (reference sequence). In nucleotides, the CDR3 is TGTGCCACCAGCAGAGATGCCTCGACGAGCGCAGATACGCAGTATTTT. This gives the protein CATSRDASTSADTQYF.

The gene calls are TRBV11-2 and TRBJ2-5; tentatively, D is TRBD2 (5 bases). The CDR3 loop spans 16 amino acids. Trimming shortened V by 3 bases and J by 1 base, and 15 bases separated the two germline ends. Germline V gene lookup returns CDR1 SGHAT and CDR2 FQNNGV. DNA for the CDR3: TGTGCCAGCAGCTTGATTTCGAGGGCCCCCCAAGAGACCCAGTACTTC. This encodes CASSLISRAPQETQYF.